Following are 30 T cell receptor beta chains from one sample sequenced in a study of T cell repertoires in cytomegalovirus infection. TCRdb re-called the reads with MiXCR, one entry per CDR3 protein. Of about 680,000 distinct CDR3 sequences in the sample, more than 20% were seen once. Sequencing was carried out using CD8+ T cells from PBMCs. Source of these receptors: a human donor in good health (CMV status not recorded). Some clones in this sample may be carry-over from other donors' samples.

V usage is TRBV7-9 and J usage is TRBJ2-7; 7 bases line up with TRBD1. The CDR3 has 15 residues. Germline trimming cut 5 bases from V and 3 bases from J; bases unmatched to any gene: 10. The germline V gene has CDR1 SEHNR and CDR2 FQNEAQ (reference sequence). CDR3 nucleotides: TGTGCCAGCAGCCGTTCCGGACAGGCAAACTACGAGCAGTACGTC. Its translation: CASSRSGQANYEQYV.

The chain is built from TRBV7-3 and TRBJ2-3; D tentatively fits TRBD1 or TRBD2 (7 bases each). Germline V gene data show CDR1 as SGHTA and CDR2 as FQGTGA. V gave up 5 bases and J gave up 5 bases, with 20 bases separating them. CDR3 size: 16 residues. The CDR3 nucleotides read TGTGCCAGCAGCCCTTTTCAGGGGGGGGTTATAGATACGCAGTATTTT. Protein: CASSPFQGGVIDTQYF.

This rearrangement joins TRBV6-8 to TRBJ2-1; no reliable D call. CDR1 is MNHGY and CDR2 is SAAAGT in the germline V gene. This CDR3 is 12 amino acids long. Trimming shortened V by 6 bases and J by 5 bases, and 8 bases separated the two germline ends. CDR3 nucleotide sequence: TGTGCCAGCAGATACGGAAACAATGAGCAGTTCTTC. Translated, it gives CASRYGNNEQFF.

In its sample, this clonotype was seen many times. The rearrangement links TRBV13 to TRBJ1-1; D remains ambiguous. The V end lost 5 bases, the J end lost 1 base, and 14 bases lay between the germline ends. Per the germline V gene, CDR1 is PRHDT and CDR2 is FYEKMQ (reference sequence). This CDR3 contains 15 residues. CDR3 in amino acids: CASSTDRRWNTEAFF. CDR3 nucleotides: TGTGCCAGCAGCACCGACCGCCGGTGGAACACTGAAGCTTTCTTT.

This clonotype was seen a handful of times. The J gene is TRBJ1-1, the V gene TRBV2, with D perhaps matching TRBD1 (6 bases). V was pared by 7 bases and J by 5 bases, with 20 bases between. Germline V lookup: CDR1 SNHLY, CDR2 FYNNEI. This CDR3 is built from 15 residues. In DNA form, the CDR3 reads TGTGCCAGCATCATACCCACAGGGCCCCGGACTGAAGCTTTCTTT. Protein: CASIIPTGPRTEAFF.

For the CDR3, the DNA is TGCAGTGCTACTAGCGGGGGCCAATCCTACAATGAGCAGTTCTTC. Protein: CSATSGGQSYNEQFF. This chain connects TRBV20-1 to TRBJ2-1, with TRBD2 matching over 10 bases. CDR3 length equals 15 residues. From germline, CDR1 is DFQATT and CDR2 SNEGSKA (reference sequence). Unmatched junction bases numbered 4, after V lost 4 bases and J lost 1 base.

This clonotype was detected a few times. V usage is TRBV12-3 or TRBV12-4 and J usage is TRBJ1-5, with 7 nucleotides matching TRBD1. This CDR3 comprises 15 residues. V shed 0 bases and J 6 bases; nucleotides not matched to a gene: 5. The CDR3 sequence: CASSLAGGGGQPQHF. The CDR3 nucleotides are TGTGCCAGCAGTTTAGCAGGGGGCGGTGGTCAGCCCCAGCATTTT.

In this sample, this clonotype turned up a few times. The CDR3 region is CASSQQGGTYEQYF. CDR3 sequence (DNA): TGTGCCAGCAGTCAACAAGGAGGGACCTACGAGCAGTACTTC. The genes are TRBV6-6 and TRBJ2-7, with a weak D call TRBD2 (6 bases). V was trimmed by 5 bases and J by 2 bases, leaving 13 bases between them. CDR1 is MNHNY, CDR2 SVGAGI, per germline (reference sequence). This CDR3 has 14 residues.

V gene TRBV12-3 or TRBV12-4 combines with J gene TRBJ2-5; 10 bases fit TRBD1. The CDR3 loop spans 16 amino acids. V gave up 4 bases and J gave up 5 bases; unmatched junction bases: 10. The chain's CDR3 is CASSSPGQGMRETQYF. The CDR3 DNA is TGTGCCAGCAGTTCCCCGGGACAGGGGATGCGGGAGACCCAGTACTTC.

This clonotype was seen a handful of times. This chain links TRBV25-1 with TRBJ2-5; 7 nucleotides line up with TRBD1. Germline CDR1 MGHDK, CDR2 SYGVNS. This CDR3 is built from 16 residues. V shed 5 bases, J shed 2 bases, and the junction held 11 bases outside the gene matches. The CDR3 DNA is TGTGCCAGCAGTACCCGACAGGGACAAGGACAAGAGACCCAGTACTTC. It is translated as CASSTRQGQGQETQYF.

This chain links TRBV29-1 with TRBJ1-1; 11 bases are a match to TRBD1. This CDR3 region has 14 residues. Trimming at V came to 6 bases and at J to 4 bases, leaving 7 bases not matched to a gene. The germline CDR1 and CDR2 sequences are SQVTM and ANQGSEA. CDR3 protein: CSVPGQGATTEAFF. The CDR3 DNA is TGCAGCGTCCCCGGACAGGGGGCAACCACTGAAGCTTTCTTT.

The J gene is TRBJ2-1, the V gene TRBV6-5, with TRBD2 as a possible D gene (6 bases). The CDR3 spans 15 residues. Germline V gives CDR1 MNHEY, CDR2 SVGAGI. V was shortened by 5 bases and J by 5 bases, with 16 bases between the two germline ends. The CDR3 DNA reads TGTGCCAGCAGTGATTCGGGACTCTTAAACAATGAGCAGTTCTTC. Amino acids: CASSDSGLLNNEQFF.

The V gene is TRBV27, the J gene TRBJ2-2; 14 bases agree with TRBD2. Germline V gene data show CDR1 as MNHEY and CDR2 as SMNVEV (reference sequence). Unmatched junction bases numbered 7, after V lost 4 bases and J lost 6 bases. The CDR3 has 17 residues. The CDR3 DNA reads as TGTGCCAGCAGTTGGGGACTAGCGGGGGCGAAGGCCGGGGAGCTGTTTTTT. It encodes CASSWGLAGAKAGELFF.

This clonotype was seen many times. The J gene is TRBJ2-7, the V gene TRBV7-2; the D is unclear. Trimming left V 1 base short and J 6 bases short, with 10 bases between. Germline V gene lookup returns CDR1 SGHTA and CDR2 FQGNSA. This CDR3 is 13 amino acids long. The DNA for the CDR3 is TGTGCCAGCAGCTTAGGGCAGGTGCGCGAGCAGTACTTC. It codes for CASSLGQVREQYF.

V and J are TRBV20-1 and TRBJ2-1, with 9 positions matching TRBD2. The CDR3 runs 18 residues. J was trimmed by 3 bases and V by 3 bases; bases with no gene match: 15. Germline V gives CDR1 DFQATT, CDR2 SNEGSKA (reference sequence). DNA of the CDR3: TGCAGTGCTAGCGCGATCCAGCACAGCGGGGGGAACTACAATGAGCAGTTCTTC. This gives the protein CSASAIQHSGGNYNEQFF.

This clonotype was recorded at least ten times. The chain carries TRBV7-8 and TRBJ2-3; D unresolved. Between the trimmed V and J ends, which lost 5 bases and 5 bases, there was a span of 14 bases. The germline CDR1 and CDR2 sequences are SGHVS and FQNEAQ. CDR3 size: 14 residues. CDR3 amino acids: CASSPSVSRDTQYF. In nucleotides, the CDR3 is TGTGCCAGCAGCCCCTCAGTGAGTAGAGATACGCAGTATTTT.

The CDR3 nucleotides are TGTGCCAGCAGGGGGTGGGGGGGTAAGAATGAGCAGTTCTTC. Residues: CASRGWGGKNEQFF. The chain couples TRBV2 to TRBJ2-1; TRBD2 aligns across 7 bases. The V segment lost 6 bases and the J segment 7 bases; nucleotides outside the gene matches: 9. This CDR3 comprises 14 residues. CDR1 and CDR2 (germline): SNHLY, FYNNEI.

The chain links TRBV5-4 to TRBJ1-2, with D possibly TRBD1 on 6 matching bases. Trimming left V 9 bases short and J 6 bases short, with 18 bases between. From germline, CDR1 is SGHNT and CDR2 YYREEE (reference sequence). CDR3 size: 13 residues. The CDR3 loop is CATQGAGDNGYTF. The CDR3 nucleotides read TGTGCCACCCAGGGTGCAGGGGACAATGGCTACACCTTC.

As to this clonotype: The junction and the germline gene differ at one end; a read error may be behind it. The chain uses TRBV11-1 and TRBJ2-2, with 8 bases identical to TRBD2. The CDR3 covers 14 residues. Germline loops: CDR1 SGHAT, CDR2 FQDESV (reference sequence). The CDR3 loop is CVSSLWTSSGELFF. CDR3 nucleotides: TGTGTCAGCAGCCTTTGGACTAGCAGCGGGGAGCTGTTTTTT. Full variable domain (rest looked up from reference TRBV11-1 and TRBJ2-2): EAEVAQSPRYKITEKSQAVAFWCDPISGHATLYWYRQILGQGPELLVQFQDESVVDDSQLPKDRFSAERLKGVDSTLKIQPAELGDSAMYLCVSSLWTSSGELFFGEGSRLTVL.

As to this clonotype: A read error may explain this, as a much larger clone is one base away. The CDR3 region is CASTLCLLGRQGYEQYF. DNA of the CDR3: TGTGCCAGCACCTTATGCTTACTTGGCAGACAAGGCTACGAGCAGTACTTC. This chain joins TRBV7-8 and TRBJ2-7; no firm D call. This CDR3 has 17 residues. Germline V CDR1 and CDR2: SGHVS, FQNEAQ.

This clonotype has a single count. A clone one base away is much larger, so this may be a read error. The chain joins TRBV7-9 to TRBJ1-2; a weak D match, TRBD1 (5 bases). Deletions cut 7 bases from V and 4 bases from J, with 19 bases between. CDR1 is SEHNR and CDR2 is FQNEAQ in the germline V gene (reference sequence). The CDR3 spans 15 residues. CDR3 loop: CASNLDVGPSYGYTF. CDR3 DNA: TGTGCCAGCAATCTAGATGTGGGACCGAGCTATGGCTACACCTTC.

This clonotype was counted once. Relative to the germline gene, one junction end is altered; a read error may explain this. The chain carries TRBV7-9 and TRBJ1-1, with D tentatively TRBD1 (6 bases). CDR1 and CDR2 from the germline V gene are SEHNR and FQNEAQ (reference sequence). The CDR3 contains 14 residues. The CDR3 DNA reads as TGTGTCAGCAGCTCTGGACAGTGGAACACTGAAGCTTTCTTT. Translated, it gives CVSSSGQWNTEAFF.

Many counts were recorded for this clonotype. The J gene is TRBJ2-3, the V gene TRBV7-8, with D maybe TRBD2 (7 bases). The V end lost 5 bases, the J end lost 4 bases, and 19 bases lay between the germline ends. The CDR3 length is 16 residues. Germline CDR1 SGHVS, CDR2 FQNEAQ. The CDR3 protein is CASSPVVRGAADTQYF. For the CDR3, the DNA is TGTGCCAGCAGCCCCGTGGTCCGGGGGGCGGCAGATACGCAGTATTTT.

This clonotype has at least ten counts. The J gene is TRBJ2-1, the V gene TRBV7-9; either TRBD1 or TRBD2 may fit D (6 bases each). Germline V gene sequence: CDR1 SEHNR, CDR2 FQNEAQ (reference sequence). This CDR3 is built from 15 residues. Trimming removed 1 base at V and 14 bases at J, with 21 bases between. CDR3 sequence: CASSLVGGTPHIEFF. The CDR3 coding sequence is TGTGCCAGCAGCTTAGTAGGAGGGACACCCCATATCGAGTTCTTC.

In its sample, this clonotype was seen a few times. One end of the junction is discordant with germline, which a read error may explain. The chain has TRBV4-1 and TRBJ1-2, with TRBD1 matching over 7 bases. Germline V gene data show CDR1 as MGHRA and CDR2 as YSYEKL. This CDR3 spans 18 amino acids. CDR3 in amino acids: CASSHLRGGQTYNYGYTF. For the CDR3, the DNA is TGTGCCAGCAGCCATCTCCGAGGGGGACAGACTTACAACTATGGCTACACCTTC.

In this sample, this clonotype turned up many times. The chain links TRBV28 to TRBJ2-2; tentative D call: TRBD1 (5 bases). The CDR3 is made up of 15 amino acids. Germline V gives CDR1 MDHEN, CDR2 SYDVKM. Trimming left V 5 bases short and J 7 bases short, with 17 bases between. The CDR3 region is CASSVTGSGSGELFF. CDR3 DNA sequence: TGTGCCAGCAGTGTTACAGGATCGGGCAGCGGGGAGCTGTTTTTT.

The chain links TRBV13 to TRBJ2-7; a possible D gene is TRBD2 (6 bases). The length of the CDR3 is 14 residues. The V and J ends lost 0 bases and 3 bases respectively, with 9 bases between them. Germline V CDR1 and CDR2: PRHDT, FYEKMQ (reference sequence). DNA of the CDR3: TGTGCCAGCAGCTTAGGCGGGAGAGGCTACGAGCAGTACGTC. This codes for CASSLGGRGYEQYV.

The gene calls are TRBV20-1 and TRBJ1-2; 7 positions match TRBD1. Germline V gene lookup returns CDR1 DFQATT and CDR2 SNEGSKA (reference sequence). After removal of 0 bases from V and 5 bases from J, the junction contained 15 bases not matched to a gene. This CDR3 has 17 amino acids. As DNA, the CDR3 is TGCAGTGCTAGAGATCATGTACGGACAGGACGCGCTTATGGCTACACCTTC. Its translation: CSARDHVRTGRAYGYTF.

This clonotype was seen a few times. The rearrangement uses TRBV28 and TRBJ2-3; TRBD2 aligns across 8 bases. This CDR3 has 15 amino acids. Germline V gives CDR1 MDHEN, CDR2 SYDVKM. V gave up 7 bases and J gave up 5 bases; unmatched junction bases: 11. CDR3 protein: CASTGPGGAKDTQYF. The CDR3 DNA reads TGTGCCAGCACCGGACCCGGGGGGGCCAAAGATACGCAGTATTTT.

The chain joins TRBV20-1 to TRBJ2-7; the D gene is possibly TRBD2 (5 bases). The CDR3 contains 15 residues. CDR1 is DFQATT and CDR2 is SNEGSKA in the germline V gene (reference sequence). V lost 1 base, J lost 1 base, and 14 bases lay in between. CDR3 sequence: CSARGRLSPSYEQYV. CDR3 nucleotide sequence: TGCAGTGCTAGAGGGAGGCTTAGCCCATCCTACGAGCAGTACGTC.